Reported below is one T cell receptor (beta chain). Its antigen remains unidentified. Every bit of the isolated RNA underwent reverse transcription, so sequencing read expressed TCRB transcripts. There were several million reads on average in the naive, central memory and regulatory T cell samples. Data came from immunoSEQ multiplex PCR; TCRdb stores just in-frame clones and leaves some out. The sample holds roughly 150,000 clones; 50% to 70% are singletons and the top ten take about 0.089%. This record comes from a study of beta chain features in type 1 diabetes. Study information: When patients were set against healthy donors, age, gender and cell yields were similar. General study findings and limits: Type 1 diabetes patients showed a moderate but significant shortening of TCRB CDR3s in all four CD4+ subsets.

Sorting that relied on CD45RO/CCR7/CD25/CD127/CD95/CD27 yielded CD4+ naive, central memory, regulatory and stem cell-like memory cells. V shed 5 bases and J shed 8 bases, with 16 bases lying between them. CDR1 SGHTA and CDR2 FQGNSA come from the germline V gene. The CDR3 is 14 amino acids. The TCR comes from a man aged 25 to 40 with type 1 diabetes. The chain recombines TRBV7-2 with TRBJ2-1, with D possibly being TRBD2 (6 bases). The sequencing input was naive CD4+ T cells from blood. The CDR3 sequence: CASSAGTYIDEQFF. DNA for the CDR3: TGTGCCAGCAGCGCCGGGACTTATATCGATGAGCAGTTCTTC.